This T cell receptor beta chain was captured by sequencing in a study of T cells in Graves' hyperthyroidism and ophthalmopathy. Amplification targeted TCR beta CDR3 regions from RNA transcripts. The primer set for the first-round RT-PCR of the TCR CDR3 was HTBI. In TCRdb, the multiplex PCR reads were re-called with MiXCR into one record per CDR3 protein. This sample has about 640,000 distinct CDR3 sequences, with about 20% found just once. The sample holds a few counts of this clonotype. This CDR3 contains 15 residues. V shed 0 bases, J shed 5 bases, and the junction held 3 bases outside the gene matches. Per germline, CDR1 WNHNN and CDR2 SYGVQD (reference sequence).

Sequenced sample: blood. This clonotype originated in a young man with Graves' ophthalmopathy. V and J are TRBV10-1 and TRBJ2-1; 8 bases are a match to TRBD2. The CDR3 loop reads CASSESVAGNNEQFF. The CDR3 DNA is TGCGCCAGCAGTGAGTCGGTAGCGGGGAACAATGAGCAGTTCTTC.